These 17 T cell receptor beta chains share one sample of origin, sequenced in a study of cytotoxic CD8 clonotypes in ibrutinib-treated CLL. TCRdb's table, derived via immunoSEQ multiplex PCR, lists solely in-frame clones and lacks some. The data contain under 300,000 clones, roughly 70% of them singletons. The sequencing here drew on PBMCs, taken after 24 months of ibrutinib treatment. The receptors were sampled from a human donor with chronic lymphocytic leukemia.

CDR3 residues: CASSATGLRETQYF. CDR3 sequence (DNA): TGTGCCAGCAGCGCAACAGGGTTGAGAGAGACCCAGTACTTC. This chain uses TRBV9 with TRBJ2-5; weak D call: TRBD1 (6 bases). CDR1 is SGDLS and CDR2 is YYNGEE in the germline V gene. This CDR3 spans 14 amino acids. Trimming stripped 3 bases from V and 4 bases from J, with 13 bases between.

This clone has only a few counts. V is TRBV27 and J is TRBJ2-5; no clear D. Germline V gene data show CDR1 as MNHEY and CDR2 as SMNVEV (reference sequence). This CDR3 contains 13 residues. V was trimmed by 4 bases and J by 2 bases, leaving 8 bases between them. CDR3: CASSSTSQETQYF. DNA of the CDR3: TGTGCCAGCAGTTCAACCTCACAAGAGACCCAGTACTTC.

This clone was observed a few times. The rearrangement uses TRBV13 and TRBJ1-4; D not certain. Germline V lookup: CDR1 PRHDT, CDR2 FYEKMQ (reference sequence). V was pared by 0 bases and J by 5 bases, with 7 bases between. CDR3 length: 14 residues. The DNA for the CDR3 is TGTGCCAGCAGCTTAGGGAAGTTAAATGAAAAACTGTTTTTT. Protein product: CASSLGKLNEKLFF.

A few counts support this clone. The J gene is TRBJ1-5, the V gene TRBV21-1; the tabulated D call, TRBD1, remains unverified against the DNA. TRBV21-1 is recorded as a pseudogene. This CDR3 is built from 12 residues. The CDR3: CASGTIGKPQHF. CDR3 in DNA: TGTGCCAGCGGGACAATAGGTAAGCCCCAGCATTTT.

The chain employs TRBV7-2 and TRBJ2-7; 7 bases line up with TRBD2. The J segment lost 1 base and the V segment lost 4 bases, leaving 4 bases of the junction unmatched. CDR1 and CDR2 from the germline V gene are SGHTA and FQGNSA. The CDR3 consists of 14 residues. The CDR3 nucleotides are TGTGCCAGCAGCTCACGGGACTATTCCTACGAGCAGTACTTC. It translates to CASSSRDYSYEQYF.

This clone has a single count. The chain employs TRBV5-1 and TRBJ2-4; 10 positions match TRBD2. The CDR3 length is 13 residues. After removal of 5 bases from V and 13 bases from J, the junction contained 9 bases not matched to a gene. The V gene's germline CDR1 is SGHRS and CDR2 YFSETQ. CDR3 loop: CASRPTSGQPQYF. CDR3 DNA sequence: TGCGCCAGCAGGCCGACTAGCGGGCAGCCCCAGTACTTC.

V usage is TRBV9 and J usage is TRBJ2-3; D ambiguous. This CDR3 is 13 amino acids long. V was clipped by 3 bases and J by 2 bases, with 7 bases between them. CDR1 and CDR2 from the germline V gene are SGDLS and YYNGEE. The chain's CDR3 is CASSDLLTDTQYF. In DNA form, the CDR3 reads TGTGCCAGCAGCGACCTCCTCACAGATACGCAGTATTTT. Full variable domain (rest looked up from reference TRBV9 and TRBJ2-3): DSGVTQTPKHLITATGQRVTLRCSPRSGDLSVYWYQQSLDQGLQFLIQYYNGEERAKGNILERFSAQQFPDLHSELNLSSLELGDSALYFCASSDLLTDTQYFGPGTRLTVL.

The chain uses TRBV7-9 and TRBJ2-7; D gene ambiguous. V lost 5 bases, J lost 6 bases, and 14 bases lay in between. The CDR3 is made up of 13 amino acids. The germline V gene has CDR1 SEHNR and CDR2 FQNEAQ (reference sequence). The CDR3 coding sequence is TGTGCCAGCAGCCTGTGGACGGCCGCCGAGCAGTACTTC. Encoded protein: CASSLWTAAEQYF.

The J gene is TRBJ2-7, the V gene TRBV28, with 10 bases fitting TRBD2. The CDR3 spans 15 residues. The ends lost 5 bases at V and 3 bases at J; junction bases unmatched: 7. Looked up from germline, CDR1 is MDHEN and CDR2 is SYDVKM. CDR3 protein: CASSTASGRVYEQYF. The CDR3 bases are TGTGCCAGCAGTACCGCAAGCGGGAGGGTCTACGAGCAGTACTTC.

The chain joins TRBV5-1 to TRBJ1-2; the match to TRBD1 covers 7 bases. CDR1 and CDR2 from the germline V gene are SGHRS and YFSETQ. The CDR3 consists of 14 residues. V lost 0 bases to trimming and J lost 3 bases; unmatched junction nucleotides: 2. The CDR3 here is CASSLAGTDYGYTF. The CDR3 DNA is TGCGCCAGCAGCTTGGCTGGGACAGACTATGGCTACACCTTC.

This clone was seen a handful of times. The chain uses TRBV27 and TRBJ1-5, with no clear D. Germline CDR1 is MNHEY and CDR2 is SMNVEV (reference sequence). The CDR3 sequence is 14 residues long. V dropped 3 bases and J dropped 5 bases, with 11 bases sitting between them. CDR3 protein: CASSFRRADQPQHF. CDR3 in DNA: TGTGCCAGCAGTTTCCGACGGGCTGATCAGCCCCAGCATTTT.

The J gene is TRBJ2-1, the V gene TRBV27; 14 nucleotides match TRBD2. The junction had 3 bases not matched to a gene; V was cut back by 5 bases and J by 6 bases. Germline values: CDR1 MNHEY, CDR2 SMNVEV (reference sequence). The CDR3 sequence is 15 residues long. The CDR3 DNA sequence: TGTGCCAGCAGTGTGGGACTAGCGGGAGTCAATGAGCAGTTCTTC. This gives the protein CASSVGLAGVNEQFF.

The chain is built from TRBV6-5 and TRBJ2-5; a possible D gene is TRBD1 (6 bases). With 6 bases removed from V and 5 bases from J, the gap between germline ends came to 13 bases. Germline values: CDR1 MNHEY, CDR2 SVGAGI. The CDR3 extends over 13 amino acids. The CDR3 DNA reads TGTGCCAGCAGCAGGGGTAGCAGTGAGACCCAGTACTTC. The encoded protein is CASSRGSSETQYF.

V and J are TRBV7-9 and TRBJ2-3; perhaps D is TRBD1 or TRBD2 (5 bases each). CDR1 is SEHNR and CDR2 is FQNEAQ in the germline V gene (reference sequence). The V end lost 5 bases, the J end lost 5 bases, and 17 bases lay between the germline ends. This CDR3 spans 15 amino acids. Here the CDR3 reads CASSDLGTVGDTQYF. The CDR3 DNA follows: TGTGCCAGCAGCGACCTTGGGACCGTAGGAGATACGCAGTATTTT.

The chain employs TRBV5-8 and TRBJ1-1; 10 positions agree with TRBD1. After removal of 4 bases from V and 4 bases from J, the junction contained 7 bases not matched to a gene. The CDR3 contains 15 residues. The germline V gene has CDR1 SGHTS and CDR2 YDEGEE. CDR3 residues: CASSRRQGAGTEAFF. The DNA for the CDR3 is TGTGCCAGCAGCCGACGACAGGGGGCAGGCACTGAAGCTTTCTTT.

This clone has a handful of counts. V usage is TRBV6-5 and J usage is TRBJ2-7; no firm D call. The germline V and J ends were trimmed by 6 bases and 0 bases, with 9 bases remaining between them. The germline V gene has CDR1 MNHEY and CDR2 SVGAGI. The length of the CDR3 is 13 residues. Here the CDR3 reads CASRRSSSYEQYF. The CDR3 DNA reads TGTGCCAGCAGGCGGAGCAGCTCCTACGAGCAGTACTTC.

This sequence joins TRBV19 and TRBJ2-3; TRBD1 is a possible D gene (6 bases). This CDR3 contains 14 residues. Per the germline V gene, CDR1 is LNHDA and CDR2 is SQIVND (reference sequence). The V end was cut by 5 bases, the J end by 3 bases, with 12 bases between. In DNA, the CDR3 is TGTGCCAGTAGTGTTCAGGACAGTACAGATACGCAGTATTTT. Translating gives CASSVQDSTDTQYF.